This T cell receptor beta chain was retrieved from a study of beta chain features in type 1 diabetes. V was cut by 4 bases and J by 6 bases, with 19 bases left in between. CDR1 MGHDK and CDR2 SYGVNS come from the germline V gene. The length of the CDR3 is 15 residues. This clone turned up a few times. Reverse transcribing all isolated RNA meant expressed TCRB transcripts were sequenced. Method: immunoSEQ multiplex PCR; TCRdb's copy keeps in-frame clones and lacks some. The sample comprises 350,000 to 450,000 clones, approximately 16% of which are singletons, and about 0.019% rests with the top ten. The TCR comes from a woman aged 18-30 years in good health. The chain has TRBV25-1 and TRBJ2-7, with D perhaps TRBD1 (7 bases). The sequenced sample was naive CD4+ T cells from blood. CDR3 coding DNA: TGTGCCAGCAGTGGAGGCGGGACAGCCTGGGGCGAGCAGTACTTC. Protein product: CASSGGGTAWGEQYF.